These 32 T cell receptor beta chains originate from one sample sequenced in a study of blood T cell repertoires in COVID-19 (dated by TCRdb to 2018 to 2021). The library was produced with the immunoSEQ multiplex PCR assay. The immuneACCESS repertoire file appears here via TCRdb, limited to in-frame rearrangements. These files lack a portion of the clones; in checked studies, under half of the deficit traces to unresolved V genes, and the cause of the others is not known. This sample gives fewer than 300,000 clones in total; approximately 77% of them show up just once. The ten largest clones capture 2.5% to 3.5% of the sample. The sequencing input was peripheral blood. These receptor sequences come from a woman younger than 35 with acute or convalescent COVID-19.

V and J are TRBV6-2 or TRBV6-3 and TRBJ2-3; tentative D call: TRBD2 (6 bases). Trimming left V 0 bases short and J 9 bases short, with 13 bases between. CDR1 is MNHEY, CDR2 SVGEGT, per germline. The CDR3 is made up of 14 amino acids. CDR3 bases: TGTGCCAGCAGTTACTCGACGTTAGCGGTCACGCAGTATTTT. It yields the protein CASSYSTLAVTQYF.

A note on this clone: The same CDR3 is also encoded by other DNA sequences in this sample. The chain recombines TRBV19 with TRBJ1-1; the D gene is possibly TRBD1 (6 bases). Germline CDR1 is LNHDA and CDR2 is SQIVND (reference sequence). CDR3 length: 13 amino acids. V lost 6 bases to trimming and J lost 2 bases, with 10 bases between them. In DNA, the CDR3 is TGTGCCAGTAGACAGGGCCTAAACACTGAAGCTTTCTTT. It yields the protein CASRQGLNTEAFF.

The V call is TRBV10-3, the J call TRBJ1-2, with D perhaps TRBD1 (6 bases). Germline lookup yields CDR1 ENHRY and CDR2 SYGVKD. V was trimmed by 11 bases and J by 3 bases, leaving 16 bases between them. This CDR3 spans 13 amino acids. The CDR3 sequence is CAASQGTYYGYTF. CDR3 sequence (DNA): TGTGCCGCGTCACAGGGAACTTACTATGGCTACACCTTC.

This chain uses TRBV6-5 with TRBJ2-1; 7 nucleotides align to TRBD1. Germline loops: CDR1 MNHEY, CDR2 SVGAGI. This CDR3 contains 15 residues. V shed 6 bases, J shed 9 bases, and the junction held 14 bases outside the gene matches. CDR3 in DNA: TGTGCCAGCAGCAACTATAGACAGGGCAATGGTGAGCAGTTCTTC. It is translated as CASSNYRQGNGEQFF.

The chain uses TRBV18 and TRBJ2-1, with 9 bases fitting TRBD2. The J segment lost 10 bases and the V segment lost 0 bases, leaving 10 bases of the junction unmatched. CDR3 length: 16 residues. Germline V lookup: CDR1 KGHSH, CDR2 LQKENI. DNA for the CDR3: TGTGCCAGCTCACCACCTAACTTGGTAGCGGGAGACGAGCAGTTCTTC. Its protein product is CASSPPNLVAGDEQFF. The full variable domain, with the rest looked up from reference TRBV18 and TRBJ2-1, is NAGVMQNPRHLVRRRGQEARLRCSPMKGHSHVYWYRQLPEEGLKFMVYLQKENIIDESGMPKERFSAEFPKEGPSILRIQQVVRGDSAAYFCASSPPNLVAGDEQFFGPGTRLTVL.

The genes are TRBV2 and TRBJ1-2; 7 bases match TRBD1. The CDR3 extends over 13 amino acids. J gave up 6 bases and V 0 bases, and 1 base lay outside the gene matches. Germline CDR1 reads SNHLY; CDR2 reads FYNNEI. The DNA of the CDR3 is TGTGCCAGCAGTGAAGCGGACAGGCATGGCTACACCTTC. Protein: CASSEADRHGYTF. Variable domain in full (rest from reference TRBV2 and TRBJ1-2): EPEVTQTPSHQVTQMGQEVILRCVPISNHLYFYWYRQILGQKVEFLVSFYNNEISEKSEIFDDQFSVERPDGSNFTLKIRSTKLEDSAMYFCASSEADRHGYTFGSGTRLTVV.

This clone was seen once. The chain joins TRBV28 to TRBJ1-3; D is possibly TRBD1 (6 bases). The CDR3 consists of 15 residues. CDR1 is MDHEN and CDR2 is SYDVKM in the germline V gene. Trimming left V 5 bases short and J 2 bases short, with 13 bases between. The CDR3 is CASSNQGSTGNTIYF. CDR3 in DNA: TGTGCCAGCAGTAACCAGGGGAGTACTGGAAACACCATATATTTT. Using reference TRBV28 and TRBJ1-3 for the parts outside the CDR3, the full variable domain is DVKVTQSSRYLVKRTGEKVFLECVQDMDHENMFWYRQDPGLGLRLIYFSYDVKMKEKGDIPEGYSVSREKKERFSLILESASTNQTSMYLCASSNQGSTGNTIYFGEGSWLTVV.

The chain has TRBV11-2 and TRBJ2-7; tentatively, D is TRBD1 (6 bases). The CDR3 contains 14 residues. CDR1 and CDR2 (germline): SGHAT, FQNNGV. Deletions cut 7 bases from V and 2 bases from J, with 15 bases between. DNA for the CDR3: TGTGCCAGCACCAGACAGGCCGGTCCCTACGAGCAGTACTTC. Encoded protein: CASTRQAGPYEQYF.

The CDR3 region has the DNA TGTGCCAGCAGCTTATATGCCCTAGCGGGAGATGAGCAGTACTTC. Translation: CASSLYALAGDEQYF. V and J are TRBV7-2 and TRBJ2-7; 10 bases match TRBD2. The junction had 8 bases not matched to a gene; V was cut back by 2 bases and J by 7 bases. The CDR3 covers 15 residues. The germline CDR1 and CDR2 sequences are SGHTA and FQGNSA.

The J gene is TRBJ2-1, the V gene TRBV19; 11 nucleotides agree with TRBD2. The germline CDR1 and CDR2 sequences are LNHDA and SQIVND (reference sequence). This CDR3 contains 15 residues. The J segment lost 8 bases and the V segment lost 10 bases, leaving 13 bases of the junction unmatched. The CDR3 is CATSGASGRRDEQFF. CDR3 sequence (DNA): TGTGCCACCTCAGGGGCTAGCGGGAGGAGGGATGAGCAGTTCTTC.

The rearrangement links TRBV6-5 to TRBJ1-2; D may be TRBD1 (6 bases). Trimming stripped 0 bases from V and 4 bases from J, with 12 bases between. Germline V gives CDR1 MNHEY, CDR2 SVGAGI. The length of the CDR3 is 15 residues. CDR3: CASSYSGGPRYGYTF. As DNA, the CDR3 is TGTGCCAGCAGTTACTCGGGGGGGCCCCGCTATGGCTACACCTTC.

The chain joins TRBV7-9 to TRBJ1-1; D is ambiguous. V was clipped by 5 bases and J by 6 bases, with 7 bases between them. Germline CDR1 SEHNR, CDR2 FQNEAQ (reference sequence). The CDR3 has 11 residues. CDR3 bases: TGTGCCAGCAGCCTCTCGGCTGAAGCTTTCTTT. As protein: CASSLSAEAFF.

The chain has TRBV18 and TRBJ1-5; 10 bases align to TRBD1. With V trimmed by 6 bases and J by 4 bases, 12 bases remained unmatched. The CDR3 has 17 amino acids. Germline V gene sequence: CDR1 KGHSH, CDR2 LQKENI. The CDR3 nucleotides are TGTGCCAGCTCCCCAAACCCGAGACAGGGGGCAAATCAGCCCCAGCATTTT. Its translation: CASSPNPRQGANQPQHF.

The chain recombines TRBV30 with TRBJ2-2; 10 nucleotides line up with TRBD2. Per the germline V gene, CDR1 is GTSNPN and CDR2 is SVGIG (reference sequence). The V gene end was trimmed by 2 bases and the J gene end by 16 bases; junction bases not matched to a gene: 10. The CDR3 contains 13 residues. This CDR3 reads CAWSSRTSGRRFF. In nucleotides, the CDR3 is TGTGCCTGGAGTAGCCGGACTAGCGGAAGGCGGTTTTTT.

This sequence joins TRBV2 and TRBJ1-3, with D hard to call. The CDR3 is made up of 14 amino acids. Germline assignment: CDR1 SNHLY and CDR2 FYNNEI. The ends were cut back, 7 bases at V and 3 bases at J, with 13 bases in the middle. The CDR3 here is CASTPQLSGNTIYF. CDR3 bases: TGTGCCAGCACCCCACAGCTGAGTGGAAACACCATATATTTT.

The chain employs TRBV30 and TRBJ1-2; D call uncertain. The V and J ends lost 3 bases and 4 bases respectively, with 12 bases between them. CDR1 and CDR2 from the germline V gene are GTSNPN and SVGIG (reference sequence). This CDR3 has 13 residues. The CDR3 region has the DNA TGTGCCTGGAGCCCCCAGGAATCCTATGGCTACACCTTC. Its protein product is CAWSPQESYGYTF.

The V and J genes are TRBV7-2 and TRBJ1-6, with 11 nucleotides matching TRBD1. This CDR3 spans 15 amino acids. Germline loops: CDR1 SGHTA, CDR2 FQGNSA. V lost 4 bases, J lost 6 bases, and 2 bases stayed unmatched. Written as DNA, the CDR3 is TGTGCCAGCAGCTCGGGACAGGGGGGTAATTCACCCCTCCACTTT. It yields the protein CASSSGQGGNSPLHF.

The genes are TRBV2 and TRBJ2-1, with D uncertain. Trimming removed 6 bases at V and 10 bases at J, with 13 bases between. The V gene's germline CDR1 is SNHLY and CDR2 FYNNEI. The CDR3 covers 12 residues. For the CDR3, the DNA is TGTGCCAGCAGATGGAGTAGTCAGGAGCAGTTCTTC. Protein sequence: CASRWSSQEQFF.

The chain links TRBV6-2 or TRBV6-3 to TRBJ2-7; D is unclear. Trimming took 0 bases from V and 0 from J, leaving 15 bases between them. The CDR3 is 17 residues long. Germline V lookup: CDR1 MNHEY, CDR2 SVGEGT. Here the CDR3 DNA reads TGTGCCAGCAGTTACTCGGTTCGACCAAGGAGCTCCTACGAGCAGTACTTC. This gives the protein CASSYSVRPRSSYEQYF.

The chain carries TRBV5-1 and TRBJ2-1, with D perhaps matching TRBD1 (6 bases). The CDR3 covers 14 residues. CDR1 is SGHRS and CDR2 is YFSETQ in the germline V gene. V dropped 4 bases and J dropped 5 bases, with 13 bases sitting between them. CDR3 loop: CASSISSGDNEQFF. The CDR3 DNA is TGCGCCAGCAGCATATCTTCAGGGGACAATGAGCAGTTCTTC.

This clone is a singleton in its sample. This rearrangement joins TRBV25-1 to TRBJ2-1; 9 positions match TRBD2. Looked up from germline, CDR1 is MGHDK and CDR2 is SYGVNS. The CDR3 is 18 amino acids. With 1 base clipped from V and 0 bases from J, the junction kept 7 bases outside the gene matches. DNA of the CDR3: TGTGCCAGCAGTGAATGGGATGCGGGAGGGTCCTCCTACAATGAGCAGTTCTTC. This codes for CASSEWDAGGSSYNEQFF.

The chain employs TRBV5-1 and TRBJ2-5; possible D gene TRBD2, 5 bases. The CDR3 extends over 13 amino acids. Germline CDR1 reads SGHRS; CDR2 reads YFSETQ. V was pared by 5 bases and J by 2 bases, with 10 bases between. The chain's CDR3 is CASSLKRQETQYF. The CDR3 nucleotides are TGCGCCAGCAGTCTCAAGCGGCAAGAGACCCAGTACTTC.

This sequence joins TRBV12-5 and TRBJ2-7; tentatively, D is TRBD1 (6 bases). Trimming took off 7 bases at V and 0 bases at J, with 16 bases between the two ends. This CDR3 has 15 amino acids. CDR1 LGHNT and CDR2 FRNRAP come from the germline V gene. CDR3 nucleotide sequence: TGTGCTAGTGCCTACCGGGACAACGACTCCTACGAGCAGTACTTC. It yields the protein CASAYRDNDSYEQYF.

The rearrangement links TRBV28 to TRBJ2-2, with D hard to call. The germline V gene encodes CDR1 MDHEN and CDR2 SYDVKM. V lost 6 bases and J lost 4, with 6 bases in between. The CDR3 totals 12 residues. CDR3 region: CASSLSTGELFF. In nucleotides, the CDR3 is TGTGCCAGCAGCCTTAGCACCGGGGAGCTGTTTTTT. Using reference TRBV28 and TRBJ2-2 for the parts outside the CDR3, the full variable domain is DVKVTQSSRYLVKRTGEKVFLECVQDMDHENMFWYRQDPGLGLRLIYFSYDVKMKEKGDIPEGYSVSREKKERFSLILESASTNQTSMYLCASSLSTGELFFGEGSRLTVL.

In this sample, this clone turned up once. The genes are TRBV6-2 or TRBV6-3 and TRBJ2-2, with 14 nucleotides matching TRBD2. Unmatched junction bases numbered 6, after V lost 2 bases and J lost 10 bases. This CDR3 region has 16 residues. Germline lookup yields CDR1 MNHEY and CDR2 SVGEGT. CDR3 sequence (DNA): TGTGCCAGCAGTTACGCCGGACTAGCGGGAGGCCAGGAGCTGTTTTTT. Translated: CASSYAGLAGGQELFF.

This clone was seen only once. This chain uses TRBV3-1 (or the pseudogene TRBV3-2) with TRBJ1-2, with TRBD1 matching over 8 bases. The CDR3 is 12 residues long. Germline values: CDR1 LGHDT, CDR2 YNNKEL (reference sequence). Trimming at V came to 8 bases and at J to 6 bases, leaving 5 bases not matched to a gene. As DNA, the CDR3 is TGTGCCAGCTCAGGGGGCGCGGATGGCTACACCTTC. Translating it yields CASSGGADGYTF.

The V gene is TRBV7-9, the J gene TRBJ2-7, with 9 bases identical to TRBD2. The J segment lost 5 bases and the V segment lost 6 bases, leaving 20 bases of the junction unmatched. In germline, CDR1 is SEHNR, CDR2 FQNEAQ (reference sequence). The CDR3 contains 18 residues. The DNA of the CDR3 is TGTGCCAGCAGGTTGGTCATGGGGACCGGGACTAGCTTCGACGAGCAGTACTTC. It is translated as CASRLVMGTGTSFDEQYF.

In this sample, this clone turned up a few times. The chain is built from TRBV5-1 and TRBJ1-5; 8 bases line up with TRBD1. The germline V gene encodes CDR1 SGHRS and CDR2 YFSETQ. This CDR3 has 15 residues. V lost 5 bases and J lost 7; bases outside the gene matches: 11. Written as DNA, the CDR3 is TGCGCCAGCAGTTCGACAGGGGTCGTCGGGCAGCCCCAGCATTTT. Encoded protein: CASSSTGVVGQPQHF.

The rearrangement joins TRBV13 to TRBJ2-5; D is perhaps TRBD1 (8 bases). Near its end, the DNA agrees better with TRBJ2-7, so the J call may be wrong. In germline, CDR1 is PRHDT, CDR2 FYEKMQ (reference sequence). This CDR3 spans 15 amino acids. The CDR3 DNA is TGTGCCAGCAGCACCCCCACAGGGGGGGTTCTCGAGCAGTACTTC. Its protein product is CASSTPTGGVLEQYF.

The V and J genes are TRBV29-1 and TRBJ2-1; 7 nucleotides match TRBD2. Trimming at V came to 6 bases and at J to 6 bases, leaving 8 bases not matched to a gene. The length of the CDR3 is 13 residues. The germline V gene has CDR1 SQVTM and CDR2 ANQGSEA. CDR3 sequence (DNA): TGCAGCGTACGGCGGACTAGTACCAATGAGCAGTTCTTC. Its protein product is CSVRRTSTNEQFF.

The V call is TRBV18, the J call TRBJ1-3; D is undetermined. This CDR3 region has 15 residues. V dropped 6 bases and J dropped 4 bases, with 16 bases sitting between them. Germline CDR1 is KGHSH and CDR2 is LQKENI. CDR3 region: CASSPDLSGGNTIYF. The DNA of the CDR3 is TGTGCCAGCTCTCCGGACCTATCGGGAGGAAACACCATATATTTT.

V gene TRBV18 combines with J gene TRBJ2-6, with D possibly matching TRBD1 (6 bases). The CDR3 extends over 17 amino acids. Trimming removed 2 bases at V and 0 bases at J, with 11 bases between. Germline V gives CDR1 KGHSH, CDR2 LQKENI. This CDR3 reads CASSPLDSHSGANVLTF. In DNA, the CDR3 is TGTGCCAGCTCACCATTGGACAGCCACTCTGGGGCCAACGTCCTGACTTTC.